This T cell receptor (beta chain) originates from a study of T-cell memory formation after mild COVID-19 (dated by TCRdb to the early 2020s). Context from the whole study: Most TCR sequence clusters were specific to one of the two donors. T-cell clones expanding and contracting after mild COVID-19 in two donors were tracked by longitudinal TCRalpha and TCRbeta repertoire sequencing. The cohort comprised two young, previously healthy adult volunteers, one female and one male.

Via the germline V gene, CDR1 is MNHEY and CDR2 SVGEGT. Trimmed from V: 6 bases; trimmed from J: 1 base; junction bases lacking a gene match: 5. Including the terminal cysteine and phenylalanine, the CDR3 comprises 15 residues. Of the read, only the CDR3 DNA is kept; its 45 bases are in frame from base 1. PBMCs were isolated by Ficoll-Paque density gradient centrifugation. This clonotype has a handful of counts. The clone's antigen remains unknown. Base qualities are not provided; no much larger clone lies one nucleotide away. The instrument given in TCRdb is Illumina NovaSeq 6000. cDNA libraries for TCRalpha and TCRbeta were prepared by 5'RACE using constant-segment primers, with sample barcodes and unique molecular identifiers added. Trizol reagent was used to extract RNA from every sample. Library amplification was performed in two PCR steps, and a second sample barcode and Illumina TruSeq adapters were introduced in the second step. Sequencing of the libraries was done on an Illumina NovaSeq, producing 2 x 150 bp paired-end reads. In the source study's methods: Reads were demultiplexed and collapsed into UMI-guided consensus sequences with migec v1.2.7. Using mixcr v2.1.11, UMI consensuses were aligned to TRA and TRB V and J templates and then assembled into clonotypes. A clonotype was counted as expanded or contracted only if both edgeR and NoisET called the change significant, with noise models trained on biological replicates. For edgeR calls, the thresholds were a false discovery rate-adjusted p below 0.01 and a log2 fold-change of 1. PCA with hierarchical clustering of max-normalized trajectories of the 1000 most abundant clonotypes was used as exploratory dynamics analysis. Each responding clone was given a CD4 or CD8 phenotype based on the CD4+ and CD8+ repertoires, which had been sequenced separately. TCRdb trimmed public reads at Q25 via fastp, called clones via MiXCR and kept in-frame beta chains. Rows are unified per CDR3 protein, each entry keeping the most common DNA and genes. None of the V and J calls come from the authors' own analysis; TCRdb made them. For this sample there are approximately 480,000 distinct CDR3 sequences; roughly 18% appear just once. The top ten clonotypes cover 9% to 15% of the sample.

Overall study results and their limits: Only a couple of mild cases were covered in the study, and larger cohorts including severe cases with pre-infection samples were considered necessary. Clones that contracted from day 15 to 85 showed balanced CD4/CD8 phenotypes, whereas a second wave of clones that expanded from day 15 to 37 leaned towards CD4+. SARS-CoV-2 specificity was not confirmed for the second-wave clones peaking on day 37. Some responding clones were detected in pre-infection memory, which suggested that pre-existing cross-reactive memory T cells had joined the SARS-CoV-2 response. Contracting CD4+ clones were located mainly in the CM and EM memory subsets, whereas CD8+ clones were found to be enriched in EMRA.

The sequencing sample was made of PBMCs or a T cell subset sorted from them (not recorded which). The sequence joins TRBV6-2 or TRBV6-3 to TRBJ2-2, with TRBD1 identical over 7 junction bases. This clonotype was obtained from an adult woman who had mild COVID-19 (a few samples of this study predate the infection). The sample titles of this study are shuffled in the database, so cell type and time point are left out; the donor was told from shared clones. The encoded CDR3 is CASSPQGLNTGELFF. DNA sequence: TGTGCCAGCAGCCCACAGGGGTTGAACACCGGGGAGCTGTTTTTT.